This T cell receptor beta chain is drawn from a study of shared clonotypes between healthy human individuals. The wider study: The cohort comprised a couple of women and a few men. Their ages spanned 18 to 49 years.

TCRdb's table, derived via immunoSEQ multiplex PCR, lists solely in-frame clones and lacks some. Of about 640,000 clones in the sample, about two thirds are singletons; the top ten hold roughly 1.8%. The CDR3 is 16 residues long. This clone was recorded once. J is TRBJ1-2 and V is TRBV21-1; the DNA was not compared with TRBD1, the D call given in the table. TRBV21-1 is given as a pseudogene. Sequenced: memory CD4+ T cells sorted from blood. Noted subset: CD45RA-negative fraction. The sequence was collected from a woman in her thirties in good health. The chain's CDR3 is CASSKEFGQTSYGYTF. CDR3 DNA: TGTGCCAGCAGCAAAGAATTTGGACAGACAAGTTATGGCTACACCTTC.